This TCR beta chain comes out of a study of naive and memory T cell subsets. Study results and limitations: A few larger clonotypes appeared in naive repertoires, especially CD8, possibly memory cells re-expressing CD45RA. Over 95% of naive TCR sequences appeared only once after error correction, unlike memory subsets.

Alpha and beta libraries were amplified separately from the second PCR onward. This clonotype was recorded a few times. As yet, its antigen is unknown. The CDR3 spans 15 residues. The ends lost 0 bases at V and 2 bases at J; junction bases unmatched: 3. CDR1 is SGHDN, CDR2 FVKESK, per germline. An equimolar mix of two oligonucleotides served as the beta constant-region primer for TRBC1 and TRBC2. Four rounds of PCR amplified the ligated cDNA using nested alpha and beta constant-region primers plus SP2. Ligation attached a single-stranded oligonucleotide with a 12-nucleotide UMI and the SP2 primer to the cDNA 3' end. TCRdb re-analysed the UMI-ligation and nested PCR reads in MiXCR, keeping a single row per CDR3 protein. The sample comprises roughly 92,000 distinct CDR3 sequences, about 10% of which are singletons, and more than 0.11% rests with the top ten.

The chain uses TRBV14 and TRBJ2-7; TRBD1 matches 8 bases. Sequencing used naive CD4+ T cells from blood. This clonotype originated in a human donor in good health. The CDR3: CASSQDSDRAYEQYF. CDR3 DNA: TGTGCCAGCAGCCAAGATTCGGACAGGGCCTACGAGCAGTACTTC.